These 27 T cell receptor beta chains came from one sample sequenced in a study of cytomegalovirus exposure and HLA in healthy donors. 13 Jbeta primers and 60 Vbeta primers were used for the PCR. Produced via immunoSEQ multiplex PCR; TCRdb's table is partial and in-frame only. This sample has tens of thousands of clones, with over 70% found just once. What was sequenced was PBMCs. The receptors shown here come from a middle-aged woman in good health and CMV-seronegative.

J is TRBJ2-1 and V is TRBV6-1; D may be TRBD2 (5 bases). Germline loops: CDR1 MNHNS, CDR2 SASEGT. This CDR3 contains 14 residues. Deletions cut 4 bases from V and 7 bases from J, with 14 bases between. CDR3 sequence reads: CASSVHTGGNEQFF. The CDR3, as DNA: TGTGCCAGCAGTGTCCATACGGGCGGGAATGAGCAGTTCTTC.

This chain links TRBV6-1 with TRBJ2-6, with 7 bases identical to TRBD1. Germline V gene data show CDR1 as MNHNS and CDR2 as SASEGT. CDR3 length: 15 amino acids. V trimming: 4 bases; J trimming: 2 bases; junction bases outside the gene matches: 2. Here the CDR3 DNA reads TGTGCCAGCAGTGGAGGGGGCGCTGGGGCCAACGTCCTGACTTTC. This gives the protein CASSGGGAGANVLTF.

This CDR3 reads CASSQLPGLAETTDTQYF. Here the CDR3 DNA reads TGCGCCAGCAGCCAGCTTCCGGGACTAGCGGAAACCACAGATACGCAGTATTTT. The chain is built from TRBV4-1 and TRBJ2-3; TRBD2 aligns across 11 bases. This CDR3 contains 18 residues. Germline CDR1 and CDR2: MGHRA and YSYEKL. Losses at the gene ends were 3 bases for V and 2 bases for J; bases not matched to a gene: 10.

The J gene is TRBJ1-1, the V gene TRBV18, with D uncertain. V lost 7 bases and J lost 4, with 10 bases in between. The CDR3 is 12 residues long. Germline CDR1 KGHSH, CDR2 LQKENI. CDR3 DNA sequence: TGTGCCAGCTTTGCGGCCCCCACTGAAGCTTTCTTT. Translating gives CASFAAPTEAFF.

CDR3 nucleotide sequence: TGTGCCAGCAGCTCACCGGACAGGGCAGTCACCCAGTACTTC. Residues: CASSSPDRAVTQYF. This chain connects TRBV5-6 to TRBJ2-5, with 8 bases aligning to TRBD1. J was trimmed by 8 bases and V by 3 bases; bases with no gene match: 9. This CDR3 spans 14 amino acids. Germline V lookup: CDR1 SGHDT, CDR2 YYEEEE. Full variable domain (missing parts from reference TRBV5-6 and TRBJ2-5): DAGVTQSPTHLIKTRGQQVTLRCSPKSGHDTVSWYQQALGQGPQFIFQYYEEEERQRGNFPDRFSGHQFPNYSSELNVNALLLGDSALYLCASSSPDRAVTQYFGPGTRLLVL.

The chain recombines TRBV28 with TRBJ2-7; TRBD1 might be the D (6 bases). The CDR3 has 14 amino acids. CDR1 is MDHEN, CDR2 SYDVKM, per germline. V lost 6 bases and J 0 bases, leaving 12 bases between the germline ends. CDR3: CASSSNRDSYEQYF. The CDR3 DNA reads as TGTGCCAGCAGCTCGAACAGGGACTCCTACGAGCAGTACTTC.

The chain couples TRBV25-1 to TRBJ2-5, with D possibly TRBD1 on 5 matching bases. CDR1 MGHDK and CDR2 SYGVNS come from the germline V gene. This CDR3 has 16 residues. The germline V and J ends were trimmed by 4 bases and 4 bases, with 19 bases remaining between them. The CDR3 loop reads CASSASFRTRGETQYF. CDR3 coding DNA: TGTGCCAGCAGTGCCAGCTTCCGGACAAGGGGAGAGACCCAGTACTTC.

The table lists this clone with a few counts. This rearrangement joins TRBV6-4 to TRBJ1-2; TRBD1 aligns across 9 bases. V shed 6 bases and J 6 bases; nucleotides not matched to a gene: 11. The CDR3 is 15 amino acids. Germline-derived CDR1 and CDR2 are MRHNA and SNTAGT. This CDR3 is CASSPAEGQGHGYTF. The CDR3 DNA reads as TGTGCCAGCAGCCCCGCCGAGGGACAGGGTCATGGCTACACCTTC.

The chain couples TRBV15 to TRBJ2-7; 7 bases match TRBD2. Per germline, CDR1 LNHNV and CDR2 YYDKDF (reference sequence). Trimming at V came to 4 bases and at J to 0 bases, leaving 9 bases not matched to a gene. This CDR3 has 16 amino acids. In nucleotides, the CDR3 is TGTGCCACCAGCAAATCTTCTCGGGGGGACTCCTACGAGCAGTACTTC. Protein sequence: CATSKSSRGDSYEQYF.

This rearrangement joins TRBV6-5 to TRBJ1-2, with 8 bases fitting TRBD1. CDR1 is MNHEY and CDR2 is SVGAGI in the germline V gene. The length of the CDR3 is 16 residues. Trimming took 4 bases from V and 0 from J; bases not matched to a gene: 7. The CDR3 nucleotides read TGTGCCAGCAGTTTCCTTTCAGGGGGCTCTAACTATGGCTACACCTTC. Its protein product is CASSFLSGGSNYGYTF.

The V call is TRBV27, the J call TRBJ2-4; 8 bases fit TRBD2. Trimming took 3 bases from V and 7 from J; bases not matched to a gene: 2. This CDR3 is 13 amino acids long. Germline V gives CDR1 MNHEY, CDR2 SMNVEV (reference sequence). The CDR3 bases are TGTGCCAGCAGTTTTGGCGGGGGGAACATTCAGTACTTC. It is translated as CASSFGGGNIQYF.

This clone was seen only a few times. The chain joins TRBV27 to TRBJ2-5; TRBD2 agrees at 11 bases. Germline V gene sequence: CDR1 MNHEY, CDR2 SMNVEV (reference sequence). The V and J ends lost 8 bases and 5 bases, in that order; junction bases with no gene match: 4. This CDR3 has 13 residues. CDR3 bases: TGTGCCAGCCGACTAGCGGGAACCGAGACCCAGTACTTC. As protein: CASRLAGTETQYF.

The V and J genes are TRBV5-1 and TRBJ2-7, with D perhaps matching TRBD1 (6 bases). Trimming left V 5 bases short and J 0 bases short, with 15 bases between. This CDR3 has 15 residues. CDR1 SGHRS and CDR2 YFSETQ come from the germline V gene. The CDR3 coding sequence is TGCGCCAGCAGGAGGACAGACCAGAGCTCCTACGAGCAGTACTTC. This encodes CASRRTDQSSYEQYF.

The rearrangement joins TRBV9 to TRBJ2-1; 10 nucleotides line up with TRBD2. CDR3 length: 18 amino acids. CDR1 SGDLS and CDR2 YYNGEE come from the germline V gene. Trimming at V came to 0 bases and at J to 7 bases, leaving 13 bases not matched to a gene. This CDR3 is CASSVGPSGSLSGNEQFF. CDR3 DNA sequence: TGTGCCAGCAGCGTAGGCCCTAGCGGGAGCTTATCAGGAAATGAGCAGTTCTTC.

The chain combines TRBV15 with TRBJ2-2; D unclear. The ends were cut back, 6 bases at V and 6 bases at J, with 17 bases in the middle. The CDR3 runs to 15 residues. Per the germline V gene, CDR1 is LNHNV and CDR2 is YYDKDF (reference sequence). The DNA for the CDR3 is TGTGCCACCAGAATAGTGGCAGGCCTTCCCGGGGAGCTGTTTTTT. Protein sequence: CATRIVAGLPGELFF.

The chain recombines TRBV7-9 with TRBJ2-7; 7 positions match TRBD2. J was trimmed by 3 bases and V by 5 bases; bases with no gene match: 10. From germline, CDR1 is SEHNR and CDR2 FQNEAQ (reference sequence). The CDR3 contains 15 residues. The CDR3 is CASSLVGGISYEQYF. For the CDR3, the DNA is TGTGCCAGCAGCCTAGTGGGGGGGATTAGCTACGAGCAGTACTTC.

The rearrangement links TRBV27 to TRBJ1-5; a possible D gene is TRBD1 (5 bases). CDR1 and CDR2 from the germline V gene are MNHEY and SMNVEV (reference sequence). This CDR3 is 14 amino acids long. The V end was cut by 4 bases, the J end by 5 bases, with 12 bases between. CDR3 sequence reads: CASSSAGSHQPQHF. The CDR3 nucleotides read TGTGCCAGCAGTTCCGCAGGGTCCCATCAGCCCCAGCATTTT.

The rearrangement joins TRBV7-6 to TRBJ2-3; 9 positions agree with TRBD1. The CDR3 totals 16 residues. Per the germline V gene, CDR1 is SGHVS and CDR2 is FNYEAQ. Losses at the gene ends were 2 bases for V and 6 bases for J; bases not matched to a gene: 9. The CDR3 DNA is TGTGCCAGCAGCTTATTAGCAACAGGGGGCAGGGATACGCAGTATTTT. Its translation is CASSLLATGGRDTQYF.

J is TRBJ1-1 and V is TRBV5-1, with 9 positions matching TRBD1. The CDR3 loop spans 14 amino acids. J lost 4 bases, V lost 4 bases, and 5 bases had no gene match. The V gene's germline CDR1 is SGHRS and CDR2 YFSETQ. The CDR3 nucleotides read TGCGCCAGCAGCACTACAGGGGGCTTCACTGAAGCTTTCTTT. Protein: CASSTTGGFTEAFF.

The genes are TRBV4-1 and TRBJ2-1; D may be TRBD2 (5 bases). The V gene lost 7 bases and the J gene lost 5 bases, with 15 bases spanning the gap. Germline V lookup: CDR1 MGHRA, CDR2 YSYEKL. There are 14 residues in the CDR3. The CDR3 DNA follows: TGCGCCAGCAAGACTAAGGGCCTTCACAATGAGCAGTTCTTC. Protein: CASKTKGLHNEQFF.

This chain joins TRBV2 and TRBJ2-4, with unresolved D. The germline CDR1 and CDR2 sequences are SNHLY and FYNNEI. This CDR3 spans 14 amino acids. The V and J ends lost 5 bases and 7 bases respectively, with 15 bases between them. The CDR3 spells CASSPDFKENIQYF. DNA of the CDR3: TGTGCCAGCAGTCCCGACTTTAAAGAGAACATTCAGTACTTC.

V is TRBV18 and J is TRBJ2-5; 9 bases match TRBD1. Germline values: CDR1 KGHSH, CDR2 LQKENI. Losses at the gene ends were 4 bases for V and 5 bases for J; bases not matched to a gene: 5. This CDR3 region has 14 residues. The CDR3 region has the DNA TGTGCCAGCTCACTAGGACAGGGGTTGGAGACCCAGTACTTC. Amino acids: CASSLGQGLETQYF. The full variable domain, its missing parts supplied by reference TRBV18 and TRBJ2-5, is NAGVMQNPRHLVRRRGQEARLRCSPMKGHSHVYWYRQLPEEGLKFMVYLQKENIIDESGMPKERFSAEFPKEGPSILRIQQVVRGDSAAYFCASSLGQGLETQYFGPGTRLLVL.

This chain connects TRBV6-5 to TRBJ2-5; 7 positions match TRBD2. In germline, CDR1 is MNHEY, CDR2 SVGAGI. With 6 bases clipped from V and 3 bases from J, the junction kept 7 bases outside the gene matches. The CDR3 covers 14 residues. In DNA form, the CDR3 reads TGTGCCAGCAGAAGGGACTACGGGAAAGAGACCCAGTACTTC. This translates into CASRRDYGKETQYF.

J is TRBJ1-2 and V is TRBV25-1, with D possibly matching TRBD1 (5 bases). CDR1 is MGHDK and CDR2 is SYGVNS in the germline V gene. The length of the CDR3 is 16 residues. Trimming removed 2 bases at V and 0 bases at J, with 13 bases between. In DNA, the CDR3 is TGTGCCAGCAGTGAACCCGGGACTAGAGCTAACTATGGCTACACCTTC. Protein: CASSEPGTRANYGYTF.

The chain has TRBV28 and TRBJ2-3; TRBD1 matches 7 bases. The germline V gene has CDR1 MDHEN and CDR2 SYDVKM. The ends lost 4 bases at V and 2 bases at J; junction bases unmatched: 12. CDR3 size: 17 residues. CDR3 loop: CASSSYRDRKSTDTQYF. For the CDR3, the DNA is TGTGCCAGCAGTTCCTACCGGGACAGAAAATCCACAGATACGCAGTATTTT.

This clone was detected a few times. The junction departs from germline at one end; a sequencing error may be responsible. The V gene is TRBV11-2, the J gene TRBJ1-1; TRBD1 agrees at 9 bases. Germline-derived CDR1 and CDR2 are SGHAT and FQNNGV. The CDR3 extends over 15 amino acids. CDR3 sequence reads: CASSLKQGARTETFF. CDR3 nucleotide sequence: TGTGCCAGCAGCTTAAAACAGGGGGCGAGGACTGAAACTTTCTTT.

The V and J genes are TRBV7-8 and TRBJ2-7; 9 nucleotides align to TRBD2. With V trimmed by 5 bases and J by 3 bases, 11 bases remained unmatched. The germline V gene has CDR1 SGHVS and CDR2 FQNEAQ. This CDR3 is 16 amino acids long. Written as DNA, the CDR3 is TGTGCCAGCAGCCCGCACCGAGTAGCGGGAGACTACGAGCAGTACTTC. Translated: CASSPHRVAGDYEQYF.